A selection of T cell receptor beta chains follows, all from one sample in a study of T cell responses to AZD1222 COVID-19 vaccine. The data were produced by immunoSEQ multiplex PCR, yet TCRdb's version contains in-frame clones alone and is incomplete. The table records fewer than 200,000 clones, approximately 92% of them present only once. The starting material was peripheral blood, obtained on day 0 of AZD1222 vaccination. These receptors all come from an adult in good health. Each CDR3 is given with its conserved first and last residue. The order of the fields is D gene, J gene, V gene, clone size, CDR3 protein, CDR3 DNA. The D gene is left open where the match is weak. The listing skips clone size in some rows; elsewhere it reads once, few, many or a size class.

d_gene: NA
j_gene: TRBJ2-7
v_gene: TRBV19
abundance: NA
CDR3aa: CASSFQRGPFYEQYF
CDR3nt: TGTGCCAGTAGCTTTCAGAGAGGGCCCTTCTACGAGCAGTACTTC

d_gene: NA
j_gene: TRBJ1-2
v_gene: TRBV2
abundance: once
CDR3aa: CASTHREYGYTF
CDR3nt: TGTGCCAGCACCCACAGGGAGTATGGCTACACCTTC

d_gene: TRBD1
j_gene: TRBJ2-5
v_gene: TRBV5-1
abundance: NA
CDR3aa: CASSQGQGREAQYF
CDR3nt: TGCGCCAGCAGCCAAGGACAGGGTCGTGAGGCCCAGTACTTC

d_gene: NA
j_gene: TRBJ2-7
v_gene: TRBV10-2
abundance: NA
CDR3aa: CASTLAFAYEQYF
CDR3nt: TGCGCCAGCACCCTAGCCTTCGCCTACGAGCAGTACTTC

d_gene: NA
j_gene: TRBJ1-5
v_gene: TRBV19
abundance: NA
CDR3aa: CASSPRVGTIGPQHF
CDR3nt: TGTGCCAGTAGTCCCCGGGTGGGGACCATCGGCCCCCAGCATTTT

d_gene: NA
j_gene: TRBJ1-1
v_gene: TRBV20-1
abundance: once
CDR3aa: CSARVTGEAFF
CDR3nt: TGCAGTGCTAGAGTTACAGGTGAAGCTTTCTTT

d_gene: TRBD2
j_gene: TRBJ2-1
v_gene: TRBV7-2
abundance: NA
CDR3aa: CASSARASGGADEQFF
CDR3nt: TGTGCCAGCAGCGCCAGGGCTAGCGGGGGGGCCGATGAGCAGTTCTTC

d_gene: NA
j_gene: TRBJ2-5
v_gene: TRBV15
abundance: NA
CDR3aa: CATSRGGTYQETQYF
CDR3nt: TGTGCCACCAGCAGAGGAGGGACTTACCAAGAGACCCAGTACTTC

d_gene: TRBD2
j_gene: TRBJ2-5
v_gene: TRBV3-1/TRBV3-2
abundance: NA
CDR3aa: CASSQGLLAGSQETQYF
CDR3nt: TGTGCCAGCAGCCAAGGACTCCTAGCGGGGTCCCAAGAGACCCAGTACTTC

d_gene: TRBD2
j_gene: TRBJ2-7
v_gene: TRBV6-1
abundance: NA
CDR3aa: CASSEGGGLTYEQYF
CDR3nt: TGTGCCAGCAGTGAAGGCGGGGGGCTCACCTACGAGCAGTACTTC

d_gene: TRBD1
j_gene: TRBJ2-7
v_gene: TRBV5-1
abundance: few
CDR3aa: CASRSRDRGSYEQYF
CDR3nt: TGCGCCAGCCGCTCCCGGGACAGGGGTTCCTACGAGCAGTACTTC

d_gene: TRBD1
j_gene: TRBJ1-4
v_gene: TRBV19
abundance: NA
CDR3aa: CATKDRVNEKLFF
CDR3nt: TGTGCCACCAAGGACAGGGTAAATGAAAAACTGTTTTTT

d_gene: TRBD1
j_gene: TRBJ1-5
v_gene: TRBV24-1
abundance: NA
CDR3aa: CATSDLRGQGGQPQHF
CDR3nt: TGTGCCACCAGTGATTTGCGGGGACAGGGGGGTCAGCCCCAGCATTTT

d_gene: NA
j_gene: TRBJ1-2
v_gene: TRBV12-3/TRBV12-4
abundance: NA
CDR3aa: CASSLAGSGYTF
CDR3nt: TGTGCCAGCAGTTTAGCTGGATCTGGCTACACCTTC

d_gene: TRBD1
j_gene: TRBJ1-2
v_gene: TRBV2
abundance: few
CDR3aa: CASWGIGQGHYGYTF
CDR3nt: TGTGCCAGCTGGGGAATCGGACAGGGACACTATGGCTACACCTTC

d_gene: NA
j_gene: TRBJ2-5
v_gene: TRBV19
abundance: NA
CDR3aa: CASSIGDRPSWTQYF
CDR3nt: TGTGCCAGTAGTATTGGTGACAGACCCTCCTGGACCCAGTACTTC

d_gene: NA
j_gene: TRBJ2-7
v_gene: TRBV5-1
abundance: once
CDR3aa: CASSWTGAAESYEQYF
CDR3nt: TGCGCCAGCAGCTGGACGGGAGCGGCGGAATCCTACGAGCAGTACTTC

d_gene: NA
j_gene: TRBJ2-5
v_gene: TRBV6-1
abundance: NA
CDR3aa: CASSETLRDQETQYF
CDR3nt: TGTGCCAGCAGTGAAACCTTGCGGGACCAAGAGACCCAGTACTTC

d_gene: TRBD1
j_gene: TRBJ1-1
v_gene: TRBV27
abundance: NA
CDR3aa: CASSSKGIWRQGPEAFF
CDR3nt: TGTGCCAGCAGTTCAAAGGGGATCTGGCGACAGGGACCTGAAGCTTTCTTT

d_gene: NA
j_gene: TRBJ2-1
v_gene: TRBV6-2/TRBV6-3
abundance: NA
CDR3aa: CASSYSGGTDEFF
CDR3nt: TGTGCCAGCAGTTACTCAGGCGGTACGGACGAGTTCTTC

d_gene: TRBD2
j_gene: TRBJ2-5
v_gene: TRBV7-2
abundance: NA
CDR3aa: CASSLSSGGDQETQYF
CDR3nt: TGTGCCAGCAGCCTCTCTAGCGGGGGGGACCAAGAGACCCAGTACTTC

d_gene: NA
j_gene: TRBJ2-2
v_gene: TRBV24-1
abundance: NA
CDR3aa: CAIGTANTGELFF
CDR3nt: TGTGCCATCGGGACGGCGAACACCGGGGAGCTGTTTTTT

d_gene: TRBD1
j_gene: TRBJ1-4
v_gene: TRBV6-5
abundance: NA
CDR3aa: CASRTGGEGEKLFF
CDR3nt: TGTGCCAGCAGAACAGGGGGCGAGGGGGAAAAACTGTTTTTT

d_gene: TRBD1
j_gene: TRBJ2-4
v_gene: TRBV7-8
abundance: NA
CDR3aa: CASSTSDRGRGRAKNIQYF
CDR3nt: TGTGCCAGCAGCACATCGGACAGGGGGCGAGGGAGAGCCAAAAACATTCAGTACTTC

d_gene: NA
j_gene: TRBJ1-2
v_gene: TRBV27
abundance: NA
CDR3aa: CASSSSTPQTGYTF
CDR3nt: TGTGCCAGCTCTTCTTCCACCCCACAGACGGGCTACACCTTC

d_gene: TRBD1
j_gene: TRBJ1-3
v_gene: TRBV5-1
abundance: NA
CDR3aa: CASSRQGADGNTIYF
CDR3nt: TGCGCCAGCAGCAGACAGGGGGCAGATGGAAACACCATATATTTT

d_gene: NA
j_gene: TRBJ1-1
v_gene: TRBV4-2
abundance: once
CDR3aa: CASSQVKDTEAFF
CDR3nt: TGTGCCAGCAGCCAAGTCAAGGACACTGAAGCTTTCTTT

d_gene: NA
j_gene: TRBJ1-2
v_gene: TRBV7-9
abundance: NA
CDR3aa: CASSPMGYGYTF
CDR3nt: TGTGCCAGCAGCCCTATGGGCTATGGCTACACCTTC

d_gene: NA
j_gene: TRBJ1-6
v_gene: TRBV2
abundance: NA
CDR3aa: CASSETESPLHF
CDR3nt: TGTGCCAGCAGTGAAACAGAGTCACCCCTCCACTTT

d_gene: TRBD1
j_gene: TRBJ1-2
v_gene: TRBV12-3/TRBV12-4
abundance: NA
CDR3aa: CASKGADYGYTF
CDR3nt: TGTGCCAGCAAGGGGGCCGACTATGGCTACACCTTC

d_gene: TRBD2
j_gene: TRBJ2-1
v_gene: TRBV5-1
abundance: once
CDR3aa: CASSLLRGALYNEQFF
CDR3nt: TGCGCCAGCAGCTTGTTGCGGGGGGCCCTCTACAATGAGCAGTTCTTC

d_gene: TRBD1
j_gene: TRBJ1-6
v_gene: TRBV6-6
abundance: NA
CDR3aa: CASSDPGIGGSPLHF
CDR3nt: TGTGCCAGCAGCGACCCAGGGATAGGGGGCTCACCCCTCCACTTT

d_gene: NA
j_gene: TRBJ1-5
v_gene: TRBV14
abundance: NA
CDR3aa: CASSQGGGGLQPQHF
CDR3nt: TGTGCCAGCAGCCAAGGGGGAGGGGGTCTTCAGCCCCAGCATTTT

d_gene: NA
j_gene: TRBJ1-2
v_gene: TRBV29-1
abundance: NA
CDR3aa: CSAGRTSEGGYTF
CDR3nt: TGCAGCGCCGGAAGGACATCAGAAGGTGGCTACACCTTC

d_gene: NA
j_gene: TRBJ1-2
v_gene: TRBV28
abundance: NA
CDR3aa: CASGRYGYTF
CDR3nt: TGTGCCAGCGGACGGTATGGCTACACCTTC

d_gene: TRBD1
j_gene: TRBJ1-3
v_gene: TRBV6-5
abundance: NA
CDR3aa: CASSFTDRADGNTIYF
CDR3nt: TGTGCCAGCAGTTTCACAGACAGGGCGGACGGAAACACCATATATTTT

d_gene: TRBD1
j_gene: TRBJ2-2
v_gene: TRBV19
abundance: once
CDR3aa: CASSITGGYGNTGELFF
CDR3nt: TGTGCCAGTAGTATAACAGGGGGCTACGGGAACACCGGGGAGCTGTTTTTT

d_gene: NA
j_gene: TRBJ1-5
v_gene: TRBV4-2
abundance: NA
CDR3aa: CASSQVGGGNQPQHF
CDR3nt: TGTGCCAGCAGCCAAGTGGGGGGGGGCAATCAGCCCCAGCATTTT